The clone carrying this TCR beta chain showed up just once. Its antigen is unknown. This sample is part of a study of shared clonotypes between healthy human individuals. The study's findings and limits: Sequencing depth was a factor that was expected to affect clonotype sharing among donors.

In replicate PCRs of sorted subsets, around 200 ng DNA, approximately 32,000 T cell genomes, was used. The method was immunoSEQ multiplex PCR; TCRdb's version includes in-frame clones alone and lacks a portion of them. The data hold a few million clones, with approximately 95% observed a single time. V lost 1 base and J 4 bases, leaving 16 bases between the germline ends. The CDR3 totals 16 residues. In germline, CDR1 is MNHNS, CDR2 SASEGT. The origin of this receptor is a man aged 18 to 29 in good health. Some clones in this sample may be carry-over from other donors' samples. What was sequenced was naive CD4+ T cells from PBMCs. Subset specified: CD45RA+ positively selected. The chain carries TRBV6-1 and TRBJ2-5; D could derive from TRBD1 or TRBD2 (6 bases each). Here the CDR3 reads CASSEESRGLSETQYF. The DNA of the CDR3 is TGTGCCAGCAGTGAAGAGTCCCGGGGGCTCTCAGAGACCCAGTACTTC.